The clone carrying this T cell receptor beta chain was seen many times. This entry comes from a study of T cell repertoires in cytomegalovirus infection. Each CDR3 protein is one row after TCRdb ran MiXCR on the reads. The sample has 150,000 to 180,000 distinct CDR3 sequences, about a quarter seen once. The source material was PBMCs. The sequence came from a human donor in good health (CMV status not recorded). Some clones in this sample may be carry-over from other donors' samples.

CDR3 coding DNA: TGTGCCAGCAGCCACCGGGACAGGGGGCGCGAATTGGGTACTGAAGCTTTCTTT. It is translated as CASSHRDRGRELGTEAFF. V and J are TRBV14 and TRBJ1-1, with TRBD1 matching 12 bases. CDR3 length equals 18 residues. CDR1 is SGHDN, CDR2 FVKESK, per germline. Trimming cost V 3 bases and J 5 bases; bases outside gene matches: 13.